The 16 T cell receptor beta chains in this list originate from one sample, sequenced in a study of graft-versus-host responses after intestinal transplantation. These receptors' targets are unknown. Clones were sequenced by immunoSEQ multiplex PCR, and TCRdb holds only the in-frame ones, with some missing. Seen here are approximately 120,000 clones, 90% to 95% observed once, and the top ten hold over 0.15%. This specimen consisted of unstimulated CD4+ T cells sorted from spleen or lymph node cells, obtained before intestinal transplant. The receptors were gathered from a human donor who received an intestinal transplant.

The CDR3 is CATPTGGCNSPLHF. DNA of the CDR3: TGTGCCACCCCGACAGGGGGCTGTAATTCACCCCTCCACTTT. The rearrangement joins TRBV21-1 to TRBJ1-6; TRBD1 reflects the table's D call only, with no check against the DNA. TRBV21-1 is termed a pseudogene. The CDR3 spans 14 residues.

V and J are TRBV6-6 and TRBJ2-5; D ambiguous. The V and J ends lost 7 bases and 2 bases respectively, with 8 bases between them. The CDR3 is 12 residues long. The germline gives CDR1 MNHNY, CDR2 SVGAGI (reference sequence). In DNA form, the CDR3 reads TGTGCCAGCAAATGGGGACAAGAGACCCAGTACTTC. Its translation is CASKWGQETQYF.

This chain links TRBV30 with TRBJ2-5; TRBD2 matches at 16 bases. The CDR3 sequence is 17 residues long. Germline trimming cut 4 bases from V and 4 bases from J; bases unmatched to any gene: 9. Germline CDR1 GTSNPN, CDR2 SVGIG (reference sequence). The chain's CDR3 is CAWTSGTSGGASETQYF. As DNA, the CDR3 is TGTGCCTGGACTTCGGGGACTAGCGGGGGGGCATCAGAGACCCAGTACTTC.

This chain links TRBV4-1 with TRBJ1-5, with D unresolved. Per the germline V gene, CDR1 is MGHRA and CDR2 is YSYEKL. There are 14 residues in the CDR3. V dropped 4 bases and J dropped 6 bases, with 13 bases sitting between them. The CDR3 nucleotides are TGCGCCAGCAGCCGCGAACCGAGGAGTCAGCCCCAGCATTTT. It translates to CASSREPRSQPQHF.

The V and J genes are TRBV29-1 and TRBJ2-1, with 9 positions matching TRBD2. Germline loops: CDR1 SQVTM, CDR2 ANQGSEA. CDR3 length: 16 amino acids. Trimming took 3 bases from V and 0 from J; bases not matched to a gene: 6. CDR3 coding DNA: TGCAGCGTTGAGGCGGCGGGGGGGAGCTCCTACAATGAGCAGTTCTTC. As protein: CSVEAAGGSSYNEQFF.

The chain employs TRBV5-4 and TRBJ1-4; D call uncertain. V lost 4 bases and J lost 6, with 13 bases in between. The CDR3 contains 14 residues. Germline V gives CDR1 SGHNT, CDR2 YYREEE (reference sequence). In DNA, the CDR3 is TGTGCCAGCAGCCCCGAGGTGGGATATGAAAAACTGTTTTTT. It encodes CASSPEVGYEKLFF.

The chain recombines TRBV29-1 with TRBJ2-5; 7 nucleotides line up with TRBD1. This CDR3 contains 13 residues. Per the germline V gene, CDR1 is SQVTM and CDR2 is ANQGSEA. V shed 2 bases and J 5 bases; nucleotides not matched to a gene: 5. The CDR3 region has the DNA TGCAGCGTTGAAAAAGGACAGGAGGAGACCCAGTACTTC. Translation gives CSVEKGQEETQYF.

In this sample, this clone turned up once. V usage is TRBV9 and J usage is TRBJ1-6, with TRBD1 identical over 7 bases. J was trimmed by 8 bases and V by 4 bases; bases with no gene match: 12. CDR1 is SGDLS and CDR2 is YYNGEE in the germline V gene. The CDR3 runs 16 residues. The CDR3 sequence is CASSPQGQTKDSPLHF. The CDR3 nucleotides read TGTGCCAGCAGCCCCCAGGGACAGACGAAGGATTCACCCCTCCACTTT.

This chain uses TRBV2 with TRBJ1-3; D is uncertain. The CDR3 runs to 13 residues. Trimming shortened V by 7 bases and J by 0 bases, and 7 bases separated the two germline ends. Looked up from germline, CDR1 is SNHLY and CDR2 is FYNNEI. CDR3 loop: CASKISSGNTIYF. The DNA of the CDR3 is TGTGCCAGCAAAATTTCCTCTGGAAACACCATATATTTT.

This chain links TRBV4-1 with TRBJ1-2; D is possibly TRBD1 (5 bases). Germline CDR1 MGHRA, CDR2 YSYEKL. Trimming cost V 1 base and J 3 bases, with 12 bases left between them. CDR3 length equals 15 residues. CDR3 nucleotides: TGCGCCAGCAGCCAAGTTGCCGGGGACCACTATGGCTACACCTTC. Translation gives CASSQVAGDHYGYTF.

Only one count was recorded for this clone. The chain employs TRBV18 and TRBJ1-3, with 7 bases matching TRBD1. Per germline, CDR1 KGHSH and CDR2 LQKENI. The CDR3 is 15 amino acids. After removal of 2 bases from V and 3 bases from J, the junction contained 4 bases not matched to a gene. CDR3: CASSPTRGNGNTIYF. The DNA for the CDR3 is TGTGCCAGCTCACCAACCAGGGGGAATGGAAACACCATATATTTT.

The V gene is TRBV7-2, the J gene TRBJ2-7; 10 bases fit TRBD2. This CDR3 comprises 17 residues. The germline V gene encodes CDR1 SGHTA and CDR2 FQGNSA. The V segment lost 2 bases and the J segment 1 base; nucleotides outside the gene matches: 8. The CDR3 loop is CASSLKSGLAVSYEQYF. The CDR3, as DNA: TGTGCCAGCAGCTTAAAATCCGGACTAGCGGTTTCCTACGAGCAGTACTTC.

The chain links TRBV10-3 to TRBJ2-1, with 10 bases that match TRBD2. CDR3 length: 15 amino acids. Germline V CDR1 and CDR2: ENHRY, SYGVKD. V gave up 6 bases and J gave up 2 bases; unmatched junction bases: 4. CDR3 nucleotide sequence: TGTGCCATCAGACCAGCGGGGGGGCCCTACAATGAGCAGTTCTTC. The encoded protein is CAIRPAGGPYNEQFF.

This chain connects TRBV6-1 to TRBJ1-5, with 10 bases lining up with TRBD1. The junction had 6 bases not matched to a gene; V was cut back by 9 bases and J by 4 bases. The CDR3 contains 14 residues. Germline V gene sequence: CDR1 MNHNS, CDR2 SASEGT. In DNA form, the CDR3 reads TGTGCCAGTCGTCGGGACAGGGGAAATCAGCCCCAGCATTTT. Residues: CASRRDRGNQPQHF.

The genes are TRBV11-3 and TRBJ1-4; D call uncertain. Trimming left V 2 bases short and J 0 bases short, with 7 bases between. Germline CDR1 is SGHNT and CDR2 is YENEEA. The length of the CDR3 is 15 residues. The CDR3 DNA reads TGTGCCAGCAGCTTAACAGTTGCAACTAATGAAAAACTGTTTTTT. Protein: CASSLTVATNEKLFF.

The V and J genes are TRBV5-1 and TRBJ1-2, with D hard to call. There are 12 residues in the CDR3. In germline, CDR1 is SGHRS, CDR2 YFSETQ. Between the trimmed V and J ends, which lost 4 bases and 2 bases, there was a span of 6 bases. CDR3 loop: CASSQENYGYTF. The CDR3 coding sequence is TGCGCCAGCAGCCAGGAGAACTATGGCTACACCTTC.